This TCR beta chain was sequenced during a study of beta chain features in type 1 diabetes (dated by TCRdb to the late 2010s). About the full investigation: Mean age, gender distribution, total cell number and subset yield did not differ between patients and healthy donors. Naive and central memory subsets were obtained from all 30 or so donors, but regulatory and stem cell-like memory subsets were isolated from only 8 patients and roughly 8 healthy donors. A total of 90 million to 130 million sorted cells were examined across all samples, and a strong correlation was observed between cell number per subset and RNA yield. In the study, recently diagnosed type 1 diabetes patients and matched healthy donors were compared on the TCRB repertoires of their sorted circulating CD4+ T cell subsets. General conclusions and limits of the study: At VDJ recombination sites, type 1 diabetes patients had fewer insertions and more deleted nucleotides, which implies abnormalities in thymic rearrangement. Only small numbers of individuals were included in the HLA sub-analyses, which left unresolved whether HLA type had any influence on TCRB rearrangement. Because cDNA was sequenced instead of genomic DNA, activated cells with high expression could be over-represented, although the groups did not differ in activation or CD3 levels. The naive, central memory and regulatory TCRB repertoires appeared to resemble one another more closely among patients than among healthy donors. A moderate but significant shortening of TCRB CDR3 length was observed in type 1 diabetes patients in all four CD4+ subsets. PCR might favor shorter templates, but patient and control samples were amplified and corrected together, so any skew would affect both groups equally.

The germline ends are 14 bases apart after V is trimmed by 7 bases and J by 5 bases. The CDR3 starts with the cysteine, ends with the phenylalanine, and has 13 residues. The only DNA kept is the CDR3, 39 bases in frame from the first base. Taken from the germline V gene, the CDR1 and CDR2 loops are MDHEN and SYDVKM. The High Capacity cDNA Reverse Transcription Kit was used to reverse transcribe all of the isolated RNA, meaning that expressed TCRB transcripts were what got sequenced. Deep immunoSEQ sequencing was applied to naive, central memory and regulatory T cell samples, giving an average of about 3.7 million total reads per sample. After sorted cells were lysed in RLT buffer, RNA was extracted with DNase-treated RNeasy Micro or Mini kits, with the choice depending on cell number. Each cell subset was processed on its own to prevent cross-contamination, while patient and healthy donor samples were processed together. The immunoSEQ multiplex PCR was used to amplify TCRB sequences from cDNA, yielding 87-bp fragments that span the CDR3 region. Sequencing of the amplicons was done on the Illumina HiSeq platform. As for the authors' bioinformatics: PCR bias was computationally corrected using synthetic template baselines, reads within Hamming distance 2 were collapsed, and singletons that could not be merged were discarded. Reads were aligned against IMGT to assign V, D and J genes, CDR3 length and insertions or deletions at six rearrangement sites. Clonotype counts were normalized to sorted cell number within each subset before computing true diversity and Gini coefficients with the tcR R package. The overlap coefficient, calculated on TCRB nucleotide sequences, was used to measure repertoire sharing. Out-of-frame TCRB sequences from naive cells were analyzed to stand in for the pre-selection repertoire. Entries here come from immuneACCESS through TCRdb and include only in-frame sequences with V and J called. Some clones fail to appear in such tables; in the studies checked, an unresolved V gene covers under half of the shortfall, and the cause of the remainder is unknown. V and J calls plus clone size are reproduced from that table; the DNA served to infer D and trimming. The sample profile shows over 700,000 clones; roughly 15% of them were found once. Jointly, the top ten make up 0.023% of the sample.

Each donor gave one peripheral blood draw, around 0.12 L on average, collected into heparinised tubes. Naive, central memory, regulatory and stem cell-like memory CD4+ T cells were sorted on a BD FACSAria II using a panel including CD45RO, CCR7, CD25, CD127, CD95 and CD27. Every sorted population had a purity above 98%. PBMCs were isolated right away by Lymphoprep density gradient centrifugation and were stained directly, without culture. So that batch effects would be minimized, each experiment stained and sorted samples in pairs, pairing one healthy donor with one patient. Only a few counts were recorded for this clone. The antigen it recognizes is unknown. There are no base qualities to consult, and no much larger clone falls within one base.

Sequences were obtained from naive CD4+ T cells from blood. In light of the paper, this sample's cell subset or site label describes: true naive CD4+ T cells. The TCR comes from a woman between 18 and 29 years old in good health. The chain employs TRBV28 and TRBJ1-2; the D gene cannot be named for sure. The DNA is TGTGCCAGCACCGCGGGTCCTGGGTATGGCTACACCTTC. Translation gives CASTAGPGYGYTF.